This T cell receptor beta chain was captured by sequencing in a study of shared clonotypes between healthy human individuals. Libraries were prepared by immunoSEQ multiplex PCR; TCRdb keeps only in-frame clonotypes and omits some of them. The table has 1.6 million or so clones, around 95% seen once. Of note for this clone: The antigen is not known.

There are 17 residues in the CDR3. Trimming cost V 6 bases and J 3 bases; bases outside gene matches: 9. Germline CDR1 is KGHSH and CDR2 is LQKENI. All donors qualified as healthy HIV-negative adults and had experienced no recent acute infections or vaccinations. Division of CD4+ cells produced a CD45RA+ naive subset and a CD45RA-negative memory subset. Overall study findings and caveats: Donors were few, which limited the genetic and exposure-history diversity represented.

The material sequenced was naive CD4+ T cells sorted from blood. Subset reported: CD45RA+ positively selected. The chain links TRBV18 to TRBJ2-3; 13 bases are a match to TRBD2. The receptor's source is a man younger than 40 in good health. The CDR3 loop reads CASSPLTSGGGTDTQYF. CDR3 DNA: TGTGCCAGCTCCCCCCTTACTAGCGGGGGGGGTACAGATACGCAGTATTTT.